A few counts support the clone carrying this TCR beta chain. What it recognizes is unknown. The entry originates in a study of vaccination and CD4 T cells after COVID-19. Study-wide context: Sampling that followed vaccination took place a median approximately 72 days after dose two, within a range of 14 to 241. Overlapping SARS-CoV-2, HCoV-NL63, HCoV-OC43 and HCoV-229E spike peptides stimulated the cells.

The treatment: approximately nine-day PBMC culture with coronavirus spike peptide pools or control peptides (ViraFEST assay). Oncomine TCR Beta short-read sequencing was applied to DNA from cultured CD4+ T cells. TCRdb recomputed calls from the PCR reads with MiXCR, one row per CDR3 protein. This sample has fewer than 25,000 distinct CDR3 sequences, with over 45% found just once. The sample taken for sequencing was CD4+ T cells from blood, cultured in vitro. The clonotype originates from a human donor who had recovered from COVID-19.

This CDR3 is CASSSSAGGNQHF. The CDR3 region has the DNA TGTGCCAGCAGCTCATCAGCAGGGGGCAATCAGCATTTT. The genes are TRBV7-2 and TRBJ1-5; 8 bases match TRBD1. The germline V gene has CDR1 SGHTA and CDR2 FQGNSA. The length of the CDR3 is 13 residues. The V segment lost 4 bases and the J segment 13 bases; nucleotides outside the gene matches: 9.